A single sample gave rise to the 21 T cell receptor beta chains below, sequenced in a study of T cell repertoires in cytomegalovirus infection. TCRdb passed the reads through MiXCR, listing each CDR3 protein once. This sample carries under 200,000 distinct CDR3 sequences, about 30% of them seen once, and the ten largest clones take about 31%. Input material: PBMCs. The receptors stem from a human donor in good health (CMV status not recorded). Some clones in this sample may be carry-over from other donors' samples.

CDR3 in DNA: TGTGCCAGCTCTTCCCCCGGGAGCTTAAATCAGCCCCAGCATTTT. Protein product: CASSSPGSLNQPQHF. This chain links TRBV6-2 or TRBV6-3 with TRBJ1-5; D remains ambiguous. The length of the CDR3 is 15 residues. V was clipped by 8 bases and J by 4 bases, with 18 bases between them. Per the germline V gene, CDR1 is MNHEY and CDR2 is SVGEGT.

The chain has TRBV7-8 and TRBJ2-3; 11 nucleotides line up with TRBD1. Per germline, CDR1 SGHVS and CDR2 FQNEAQ. Trimming removed 4 bases from V and 5 bases from J; junction bases left unmatched: 5. The CDR3 runs to 15 residues. The CDR3 loop is CASSSGTGGRDTQYF. The CDR3 nucleotides read TGTGCCAGCAGCTCAGGGACAGGGGGGAGAGATACGCAGTATTTT.

This clonotype came up a few times. The chain has TRBV12-5 and TRBJ1-5; the match to TRBD1 covers 7 bases. Germline loops: CDR1 LGHNT, CDR2 FRNRAP. This CDR3 region has 15 residues. V was pared by 5 bases and J by 1 base, with 5 bases of the junction left unmatched. The CDR3 DNA sequence: TGTGCTAGTGGTCTGACAGGGAACAGCAATCAGCCCCAGCATTTT. It encodes CASGLTGNSNQPQHF.

The chain recombines TRBV7-9 with TRBJ1-5; D is unresolved. Germline assignment: CDR1 SEHNR and CDR2 FQNEAQ (reference sequence). Trimming removed 5 bases from V and 1 base from J, with 15 bases in between. The length of the CDR3 is 16 residues. The CDR3 DNA follows: TGTGCCAGCAGCCCTAAGGAGGAAGTCAGCAATCAGCCCCAGCATTTT. It specifies CASSPKEEVSNQPQHF.

CDR3 in DNA: TGTGCCAGTAGTAAAAAACAGGGCCTTCAGCCCCAGCATTTT. This codes for CASSKKQGLQPQHF. The chain links TRBV19 to TRBJ1-5, with D tentatively TRBD1 (6 bases). This CDR3 comprises 14 residues. V gave up 4 bases and J gave up 6 bases, with 13 bases separating them. Germline CDR1 LNHDA, CDR2 SQIVND (reference sequence).

This clonotype was detected a few times. The V call is TRBV7-3, the J call TRBJ1-6; D is possibly TRBD1 (6 bases). This CDR3 comprises 14 residues. Deletions cut 3 bases from V and 7 bases from J, with 10 bases between. Germline CDR1 and CDR2: SGHTA and FQGTGA. CDR3 sequence: CASSFQGWNSPLHF. The CDR3 DNA follows: TGTGCCAGCAGCTTTCAGGGGTGGAATTCACCCCTCCACTTT. Drawing the rest from reference TRBV7-3 and TRBJ1-6, the complete variable domain is GAGVSQTPSNKVTEKGKYVELRCDPISGHTALYWYRQSLGQGPEFLIYFQGTGAADDSGLPNDRFFAVRPEGSVSTLKIQRTERGDSAVYLCASSFQGWNSPLHFGNGTRLTVT.

This clonotype turned up a few times. V and J are TRBV14 and TRBJ1-6; D remains ambiguous. The V gene lost 0 bases and the J gene lost 9 bases, with 6 bases spanning the gap. The CDR3 covers 13 residues. The germline CDR1 and CDR2 sequences are SGHDN and FVKESK. The DNA of the CDR3 is TGTGCCAGCAGCCAAGAGATCGGTTCACCCCTCCACTTT. This gives the protein CASSQEIGSPLHF.

The rearrangement uses TRBV5-1 and TRBJ2-6; TRBD2 aligns across 11 bases. V was clipped by 0 bases and J by 0 bases; unmatched bases: 5. CDR3 size: 19 residues. Per germline, CDR1 SGHRS and CDR2 YFSETQ. DNA for the CDR3: TGCGCCAGCAGCTTGGGACTAGCGGGGTTAGGCTCTGGGGCCAACGTCCTGACTTTC. Translation gives CASSLGLAGLGSGANVLTF.

This clonotype was observed a few times. The chain links TRBV7-9 to TRBJ2-1; 7 bases match TRBD2. Per germline, CDR1 SEHNR and CDR2 FQNEAQ (reference sequence). J lost 8 bases, V lost 5 bases, and 6 bases had no gene match. CDR3 size: 13 residues. CDR3 region: CASSPTSDDEQFF. The CDR3 DNA sequence: TGTGCCAGCAGCCCTACTAGCGACGATGAGCAGTTCTTC. Full variable domain (outside the CDR3, taken from reference TRBV7-9 and TRBJ2-1): DTGVSQNPRHKITKRGQNVTFRCDPISEHNRLYWYRQTLGQGPEFLTYFQNEAQLEKSRLLSDRFSAERPKGSFSTLEIQRTEQGDSAMYLCASSPTSDDEQFFGPGTRLTVL.

The chain recombines TRBV20-1 with TRBJ2-5; D not certain. V lost 4 bases and J lost 5, with 14 bases in between. The V gene's germline CDR1 is DFQATT and CDR2 SNEGSKA (reference sequence). The CDR3 runs to 13 residues. The CDR3 protein is CSAIRAPGETQYF. CDR3 nucleotides: TGCAGTGCTATCCGGGCCCCCGGGGAGACCCAGTACTTC.

The table lists this clonotype with a few counts. The V gene is TRBV18, the J gene TRBJ1-3; possibly TRBD1 for D (6 bases). CDR1 is KGHSH, CDR2 LQKENI, per germline. Trimming left V 4 bases short and J 8 bases short, with 15 bases between. The CDR3 spans 14 residues. CDR3 residues: CASSLDRREYTIYF. CDR3 nucleotides: TGTGCCAGCTCACTTGACAGGAGGGAATACACCATATATTTT.

This rearrangement joins TRBV7-3 to TRBJ1-6; D gene ambiguous. Trimming removed 3 bases from V and 10 bases from J, with 13 bases in between. There are 14 residues in the CDR3. The germline V gene encodes CDR1 SGHTA and CDR2 FQGTGA. The CDR3 loop reads CASSFGLGHSPLHF. Here the CDR3 DNA reads TGTGCCAGCAGCTTCGGTTTAGGGCACTCACCCCTCCACTTT. The whole variable domain, filled in from reference TRBV7-3 and TRBJ1-6, reads GAGVSQTPSNKVTEKGKYVELRCDPISGHTALYWYRQSLGQGPEFLIYFQGTGAADDSGLPNDRFFAVRPEGSVSTLKIQRTERGDSAVYLCASSFGLGHSPLHFGNGTRLTVT.

The chain links TRBV11-2 to TRBJ1-6; D is possibly TRBD1 (5 bases). This CDR3 has 14 residues. In germline, CDR1 is SGHAT, CDR2 FQNNGV. With 3 bases removed from V and 10 bases from J, the gap between germline ends came to 13 bases. CDR3: CASSFMGQRSPLHF. CDR3 bases: TGTGCCAGCAGCTTCATGGGGCAACGGTCACCCCTCCACTTT.

V and J are TRBV14 and TRBJ2-5, with a possible D match to TRBD1 (6 bases). There are 16 residues in the CDR3. Trimming removed 1 base from V and 5 bases from J, with 17 bases in between. The germline CDR1 and CDR2 sequences are SGHDN and FVKESK. In DNA form, the CDR3 reads TGTGCCAGCAGCCAAGGGGGGCCCGGCTTCTGGGAGACCCAGTACTTC. Its translation is CASSQGGPGFWETQYF.

The chain has TRBV5-6 and TRBJ2-2; D unresolved. Germline V CDR1 and CDR2: SGHDT, YYEEEE. CDR3 length: 12 residues. Trimming pared 1 base from V and 7 bases from J, leaving 5 bases between. CDR3 region: CASSLPLGELFF. The CDR3 region has the DNA TGTGCCAGCAGCTTGCCTCTCGGGGAGCTGTTTTTT.

With respect to this clonotype: A junction end diverges from the germline sequence, so it may reflect a read error. The chain has TRBV10-3 and TRBJ1-3; 8 bases line up with TRBD1. The length of the CDR3 is 15 residues. Germline V lookup: CDR1 ENHRY, CDR2 SYGVKD. CDR3 nucleotides: TGTGGCATCACCGGACAGGGAGGGTCTGGAAACACCATATATTTT. This codes for CGITGQGGSGNTIYF.

This clonotype was detected only a few times. This sequence joins TRBV12-3 or TRBV12-4 and TRBJ2-2; TRBD1 is a possible D gene (6 bases). V was cut by 3 bases and J by 7 bases, with 15 bases left in between. The CDR3 sequence is 15 residues long. CDR3 protein: CASSLGAFRSGELFF. The CDR3 DNA is TGTGCCAGCAGTTTGGGGGCATTCCGTAGCGGGGAGCTGTTTTTT.

The rearrangement uses TRBV4-3 and TRBJ2-1; D gene uncertain. CDR3 size: 15 residues. Germline CDR1 LGHNA, CDR2 YSLEER. Trimming removed 4 bases at V and 2 bases at J, with 12 bases between. The CDR3 nucleotides are TGCGCCAGCAGCCCAGACGGCCGAACCTACAATGAGCAGTTCTTC. It is translated as CASSPDGRTYNEQFF.

In this sample, this clonotype turned up a few times. The genes are TRBV11-2 and TRBJ2-6; D not certain. Germline CDR1 SGHAT, CDR2 FQNNGV. The germline V and J ends were trimmed by 0 bases and 1 base, with 10 bases remaining between them. The CDR3 loop spans 17 amino acids. CDR3 bases: TGTGCCAGCAGCTTAGAGGGGATAATATCTGGGGCCAACGTCCTGACTTTC. Its protein is CASSLEGIISGANVLTF.

The sample holds many counts of this clonotype. V is TRBV7-6 and J is TRBJ1-2; D unresolved. The CDR3 runs to 15 residues. The germline gives CDR1 SGHVS, CDR2 FNYEAQ. V was shortened by 5 bases and J by 0 bases, with 13 bases between the two germline ends. CDR3 amino acids: CASSPRGEANYGYTF. As DNA, the CDR3 is TGTGCCAGCAGCCCACGGGGTGAAGCTAACTATGGCTACACCTTC.

V is TRBV7-2 and J is TRBJ1-2, with D possibly being TRBD1 (5 bases). CDR3 length equals 13 residues. Germline V gene lookup returns CDR1 SGHTA and CDR2 FQGNSA. Trimming took 3 bases from V and 7 from J, leaving 12 bases between them. Written as DNA, the CDR3 is TGTGCCAGCAGCTTCGACAGTGACGGTGGCTACACCTTC. This sequence encodes CASSFDSDGGYTF.